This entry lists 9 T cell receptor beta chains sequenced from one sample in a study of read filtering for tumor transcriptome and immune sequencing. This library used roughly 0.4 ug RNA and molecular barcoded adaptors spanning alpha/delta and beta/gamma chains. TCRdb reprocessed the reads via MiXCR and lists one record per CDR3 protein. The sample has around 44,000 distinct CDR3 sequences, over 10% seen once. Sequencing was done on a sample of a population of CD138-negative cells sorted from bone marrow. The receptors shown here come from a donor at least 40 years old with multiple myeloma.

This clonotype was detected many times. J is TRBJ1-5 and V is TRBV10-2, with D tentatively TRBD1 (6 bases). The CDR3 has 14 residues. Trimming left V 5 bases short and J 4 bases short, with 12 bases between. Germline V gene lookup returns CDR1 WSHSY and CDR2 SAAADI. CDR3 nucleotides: TGCGCCAGCAGTCCTACGGACAGTAATCAGCCCCAGCATTTT. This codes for CASSPTDSNQPQHF.

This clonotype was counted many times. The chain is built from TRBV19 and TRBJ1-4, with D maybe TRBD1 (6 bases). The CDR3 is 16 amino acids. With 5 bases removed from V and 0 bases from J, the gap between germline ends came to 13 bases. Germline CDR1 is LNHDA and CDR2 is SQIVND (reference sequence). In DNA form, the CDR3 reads TGTGCCAGTAGTTTCGCAGGACAGACAACTAATGAAAAACTGTTTTTT. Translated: CASSFAGQTTNEKLFF.

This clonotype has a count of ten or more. CDR3 sequence: CSARNENYNEQFF. CDR3 DNA sequence: TGCAGTGCTAGAAACGAGAACTACAATGAGCAGTTCTTC. V and J are TRBV20-1 and TRBJ2-1; D remains unclear. Trimming shortened V by 2 bases and J by 3 bases, and 8 bases separated the two germline ends. Germline V CDR1 and CDR2: DFQATT, SNEGSKA (reference sequence). This CDR3 has 13 amino acids.

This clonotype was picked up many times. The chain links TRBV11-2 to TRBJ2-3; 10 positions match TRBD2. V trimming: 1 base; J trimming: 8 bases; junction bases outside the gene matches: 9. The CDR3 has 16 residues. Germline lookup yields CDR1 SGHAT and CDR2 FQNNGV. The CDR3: CASSLAASGSTTTQYF. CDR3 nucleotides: TGTGCCAGCAGCTTAGCGGCTAGCGGGAGTACTACTACGCAGTATTTT.

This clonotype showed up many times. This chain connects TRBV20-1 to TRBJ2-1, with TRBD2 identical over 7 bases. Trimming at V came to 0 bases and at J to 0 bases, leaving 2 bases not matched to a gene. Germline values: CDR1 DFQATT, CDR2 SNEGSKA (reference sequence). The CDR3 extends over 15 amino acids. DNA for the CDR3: TGCAGTGCTAGAGAAGCGGGAAGCTCCTACAATGAGCAGTTCTTC. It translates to CSAREAGSSYNEQFF.

The chain's CDR3 is CASSPASDEQYF. The DNA of the CDR3 is TGCGCCAGCAGCCCAGCTAGCGACGAGCAGTACTTC. This chain connects TRBV5-1 to TRBJ2-7; possible D gene TRBD2, 6 bases. Trimming left V 4 bases short and J 5 bases short, with 10 bases between. Looked up from germline, CDR1 is SGHRS and CDR2 is YFSETQ. This CDR3 is 12 amino acids long.

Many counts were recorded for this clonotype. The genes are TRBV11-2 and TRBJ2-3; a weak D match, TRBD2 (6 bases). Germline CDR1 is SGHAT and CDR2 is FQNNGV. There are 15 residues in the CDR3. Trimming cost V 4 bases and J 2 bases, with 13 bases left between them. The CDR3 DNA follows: TGTGCCAGCAGCTACACGGGAGTTCCCACAGATACGCAGTATTTT. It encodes CASSYTGVPTDTQYF.

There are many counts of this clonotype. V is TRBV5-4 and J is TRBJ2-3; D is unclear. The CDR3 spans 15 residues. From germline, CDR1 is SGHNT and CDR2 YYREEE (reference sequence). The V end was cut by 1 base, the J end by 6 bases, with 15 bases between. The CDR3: CASSLSPTTWDTQYF. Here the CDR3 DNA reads TGTGCCAGCAGCTTGTCCCCGACGACCTGGGATACGCAGTATTTT.

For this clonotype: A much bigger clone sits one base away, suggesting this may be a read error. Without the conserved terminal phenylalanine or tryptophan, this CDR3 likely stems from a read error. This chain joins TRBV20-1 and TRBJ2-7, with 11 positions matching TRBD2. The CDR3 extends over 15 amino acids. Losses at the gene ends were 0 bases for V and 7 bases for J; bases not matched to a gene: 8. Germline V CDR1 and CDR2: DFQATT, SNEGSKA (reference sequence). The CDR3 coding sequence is TGCAGTGCTAGAGACATAGCGGGAGGGCCTCGAGAGCAGTACTCC. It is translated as CSARDIAGGPREQYS.